Below, 29 T cell receptor beta chains from the same sample are listed, as sequenced in a study of Graves' ophthalmopathy and Graves' hyperthyroidism. TCR beta CDR3 amplification used RNA transcripts. The workflow started with a first-round RT-PCR run with HTBI primers and then moved on to a second-round multiplex PCR. Via MiXCR, TCRdb re-called the multiplex PCR reads, giving one row per CDR3 protein. The table lists more than 550,000 distinct CDR3 sequences, about two fifths of them singletons, with over 2.5% in the top ten. Sequences were obtained from peripheral blood. The source is an adult man with Graves' ophthalmopathy.

The chain has TRBV29-1 and TRBJ2-5, with 8 bases matching TRBD1. Trimming took 6 bases from V and 4 from J; bases not matched to a gene: 10. The CDR3 runs to 14 residues. Germline V gene sequence: CDR1 SQVTM, CDR2 ANQGSEA. CDR3 coding DNA: TGCAGCGTCCGGCAGGGGGCGACGATAGAGACCCAGTACTTC. Translating gives CSVRQGATIETQYF. The variable domain in full, completed from reference TRBV29-1 and TRBJ2-5, reads SAVISQKPSRDICQRGTSLTIQCQVDSQVTMMFWYRQQPGQSLTLIATANQGSEATYESGFVIDKFPISRPNLTFSTLTVSNMSPEDSSIYLCSVRQGATIETQYFGPGTRLLVL.

The rearrangement links TRBV6-2 or TRBV6-3 to TRBJ1-6; tentatively, D is TRBD1 (5 bases). The V end was cut by 2 bases, the J end by 10 bases, with 12 bases between. CDR3 length equals 14 residues. CDR1 MNHEY and CDR2 SVGEGT come from the germline V gene. As DNA, the CDR3 is TGTGCCAGCAGTTACCGACAGAGTGAGTCACCCCTCCACTTT. It codes for CASSYRQSESPLHF.

This clonotype was seen at least ten times. The V gene is TRBV19, the J gene TRBJ1-6; D remains ambiguous. The V end was cut by 4 bases, the J end by 8 bases, with 9 bases between. The CDR3 runs 13 residues. The germline V gene has CDR1 LNHDA and CDR2 SQIVND (reference sequence). This chain's CDR3 is CASSTYKDSPLHF. DNA of the CDR3: TGTGCCAGTAGTACCTACAAAGATTCACCCCTCCACTTT.

Comment on this clonotype: A much larger clone differs by one base, so this may be a read error. As the CDR3 is not closed by the conserved phenylalanine or tryptophan, this likely results from a read error. The chain joins TRBV5-1 to TRBJ2-7; no definite D call. Trimming took off 2 bases at V and 4 bases at J, with 10 bases between the two ends. The CDR3 length is 13 residues. From germline, CDR1 is SGHRS and CDR2 YFSETQ. The CDR3 sequence is CASSFSDGYEQYC. In DNA form, the CDR3 reads TGCGCCAGCAGCTTTTCAGACGGGTACGAGCAGTACTGC.

In DNA, the CDR3 is TGTGCCAGCAGTGATCAGGGTGGAAGCTCCTACGAGCAGTACTTC. This translates into CASSDQGGSSYEQYF. The chain has TRBV2 and TRBJ2-7; a possible D gene is TRBD1 (5 bases). Trimming left V 3 bases short and J 0 bases short, with 12 bases between. The CDR3 consists of 15 residues. The V gene's germline CDR1 is SNHLY and CDR2 FYNNEI.

V usage is TRBV9 and J usage is TRBJ2-7, with D possibly matching TRBD2 (5 bases). Trimming took off 4 bases at V and 5 bases at J, with 13 bases between the two ends. CDR3 size: 13 residues. CDR1 is SGDLS, CDR2 YYNGEE, per germline. The CDR3 is CASSLRAGHEQYF. In nucleotides, the CDR3 is TGTGCCAGCAGCCTGAGGGCAGGACACGAGCAGTACTTC.

The count of this clonotype is one. The chain employs TRBV29-1 and TRBJ2-2; 7 nucleotides line up with TRBD1. After removal of 8 bases from V and 0 bases from J, the junction contained 6 bases not matched to a gene. Germline V gene lookup returns CDR1 SQVTM and CDR2 ANQGSEA. This CDR3 contains 14 residues. CDR3 nucleotide sequence: TGCAGCCTGACAGGGTTGGCGAACACCGGGGAGCTGTTTTTT. Translating gives CSLTGLANTGELFF.

The rearrangement joins TRBV29-1 to TRBJ2-7; TRBD2 aligns across 14 bases. This CDR3 has 13 residues. Looked up from germline, CDR1 is SQVTM and CDR2 is ANQGSEA. The ends lost 7 bases at V and 3 bases at J; junction bases unmatched: 2. CDR3 sequence: CSAGTSGSYEQYF. CDR3 DNA: TGCAGCGCTGGGACTAGCGGGAGCTACGAGCAGTACTTC.

The J gene is TRBJ2-7, the V gene TRBV6-6, with D possibly being TRBD1 or TRBD2 (5 bases each). Trimming shortened V by 5 bases and J by 3 bases, and 11 bases separated the two germline ends. Germline V gene data show CDR1 as MNHNY and CDR2 as SVGAGI (reference sequence). This CDR3 spans 13 amino acids. In DNA form, the CDR3 reads TGTGCCAGCAGTAGGGACGAGAACTACGAGCAGTACTTC. Translation: CASSRDENYEQYF.

The CDR3 loop reads CSVEDGGPYREHF. The CDR3 nucleotides are TGCAGCGTTGAAGATGGAGGGCCCTATCGCGAGCATTTT. The chain is built from TRBV29-1 and TRBJ1-5, with D unresolved. Trimming took off 0 bases at V and 14 bases at J, with 17 bases between the two ends. Germline V lookup: CDR1 SQVTM, CDR2 ANQGSEA. The CDR3 has 13 residues.

The chain has TRBV20-1 and TRBJ1-2; D call uncertain. The length of the CDR3 is 12 residues. CDR1 is DFQATT, CDR2 SNEGSKA, per germline (reference sequence). The V and J ends lost 3 bases and 4 bases respectively, with 9 bases between them. The chain's CDR3 is CSASEDFYGYTF. Here the CDR3 DNA reads TGCAGTGCTAGTGAGGACTTCTATGGCTACACCTTC.

The chain joins TRBV11-2 to TRBJ2-7; D call uncertain. The CDR3 is 13 amino acids. Trimming shortened V by 4 bases and J by 4 bases, and 11 bases separated the two germline ends. Germline CDR1 and CDR2: SGHAT and FQNNGV. The CDR3 sequence is CASSSRPEYEQYF. CDR3 DNA sequence: TGTGCCAGCAGCTCCAGGCCCGAGTACGAGCAGTACTTC.

At least ten counts were recorded for this clonotype. The chain uses TRBV5-1 and TRBJ2-2; 11 positions agree with TRBD1. V lost 3 bases, J lost 4 bases, and 2 bases stayed unmatched. There are 15 residues in the CDR3. Per the germline V gene, CDR1 is SGHRS and CDR2 is YFSETQ. The CDR3, as DNA: TGCGCCAGCAGCTCCGGGACAGGGGGCACCGGGGAGCTGTTTTTT. Protein sequence: CASSSGTGGTGELFF. Together with reference TRBV5-1 and TRBJ2-2, the CDR3 gives the full variable domain: KAGVTQTPRYLIKTRGQQVTLSCSPISGHRSVSWYQQTPGQGLQFLFEYFSETQRNKGNFPGRFSGRQFSNSRSEMNVSTLELGDSALYLCASSSGTGGTGELFFGEGSRLTVL.

As for this clonotype: The missing conserved phenylalanine or tryptophan at the end of this CDR3 makes a read error likely. It is unclear where the CDR3 begins or ends on the DNA, so no DNA is shown, and the CDR3 is as TCRdb lists it. The genes are TRBV20-1 and TRBJ2-5; TRBD2 was called by the table and not checked on the DNA. The germline V gene encodes CDR1 DFQATT and CDR2 SNEGSKA (reference sequence). The CDR3 is made up of 13 amino acids, end residues included. The CDR3 reads CSARLAGKETQHL.

The chain recombines TRBV29-1 with TRBJ2-2; 7 nucleotides align to TRBD2. V lost 3 bases and J lost 3; bases outside the gene matches: 7. The CDR3 has 15 residues. CDR1 and CDR2 (germline): SQVTM, ANQGSEA. CDR3 protein: CSVELLAPYTGELFF. The CDR3 nucleotides read TGCAGCGTTGAGTTACTAGCGCCATACACCGGGGAGCTGTTTTTT.

This clonotype was recorded many times. The chain links TRBV5-6 to TRBJ1-5, with D uncertain. V gave up 0 bases and J gave up 5 bases, with 12 bases separating them. This CDR3 has 15 residues. The germline CDR1 and CDR2 sequences are SGHDT and YYEEEE. The CDR3 nucleotides read TGTGCCAGCAGCTTGGGCACGAACAATGATCAGCCCCAGCATTTT. The encoded protein is CASSLGTNNDQPQHF.

The genes are TRBV5-1 and TRBJ2-5; maybe TRBD1 (6 bases). V was cut by 0 bases and J by 4 bases, with 10 bases left in between. This CDR3 contains 14 residues. CDR1 is SGHRS, CDR2 YFSETQ, per germline. Here the CDR3 reads CASSLEDSAETQYF. The DNA for the CDR3 is TGCGCCAGCAGCTTGGAGGACAGTGCAGAGACCCAGTACTTC. The variable domain in full, completed from reference TRBV5-1 and TRBJ2-5, reads KAGVTQTPRYLIKTRGQQVTLSCSPISGHRSVSWYQQTPGQGLQFLFEYFSETQRNKGNFPGRFSGRQFSNSRSEMNVSTLELGDSALYLCASSLEDSAETQYFGPGTRLLVL.

This clonotype was seen just once. This clone may be a read error of a much larger clone one base away. The chain uses TRBV7-8 and TRBJ2-5; D is possibly TRBD1 or TRBD2 (6 bases each). This CDR3 contains 17 residues. The germline CDR1 and CDR2 sequences are SGHVS and FQNEAQ. This chain's CDR3 is CASSQDELQGLGGTQDF. Written as DNA, the CDR3 is TGCGCCAGCAGCCAAGATGAGCTACAGGGCTTAGGAGGGACCCAGGACTTC.

This clonotype was found a few times. The chain combines TRBV4-1 with TRBJ2-7; tentative D call: TRBD2 (5 bases). Trimming took off 0 bases at V and 6 bases at J, with 9 bases between the two ends. Germline CDR1 and CDR2: MGHRA and YSYEKL. The CDR3 is made up of 13 amino acids. The CDR3 here is CASSQEVSGEQYF. CDR3 bases: TGCGCCAGCAGCCAAGAAGTAAGCGGCGAGCAGTACTTC.

This chain uses TRBV4-2 with TRBJ2-2; tentatively, D is TRBD1 or TRBD2 (5 bases each). The CDR3 loop spans 15 amino acids. Germline CDR1 LGHNA, CDR2 YNFKEQ. Trimming left V 4 bases short and J 5 bases short, with 14 bases between. The DNA of the CDR3 is TGTGCCAGCAGCCGATGGTGGGACGCGACCGGGGAGCTGTTTTTT. Encoded protein: CASSRWWDATGELFF.

V is TRBV10-3 and J is TRBJ2-5; 10 nucleotides line up with TRBD1. V shed 10 bases, J shed 5 bases, and the junction held 13 bases outside the gene matches. CDR1 and CDR2 from the germline V gene are ENHRY and SYGVKD. The CDR3 extends over 15 amino acids. The CDR3 bases are TGTGCCAGCTCACCACCTGGGACAGGGGTGGAGACCCAGTACTTC. Protein sequence: CASSPPGTGVETQYF.

The table lists this clonotype with a few counts. The genes are TRBV14 and TRBJ2-7; the match to TRBD1 covers 7 bases. Trimming took 4 bases from V and 3 from J; bases not matched to a gene: 9. Germline CDR1 reads SGHDN; CDR2 reads FVKESK. The CDR3 runs 15 residues. CDR3 in amino acids: CASSRFTGAFYEQYF. CDR3 nucleotide sequence: TGTGCCAGCAGCCGGTTCACAGGGGCATTCTACGAGCAGTACTTC.

This clonotype showed up many times. V gene TRBV20-1 combines with J gene TRBJ1-1, with 7 bases fitting TRBD1. CDR3 length: 13 residues. The V and J ends lost 6 bases and 5 bases, in that order; junction bases with no gene match: 9. CDR1 DFQATT and CDR2 SNEGSKA come from the germline V gene (reference sequence). CDR3 nucleotides: TGCAGTGCAAAAGGGGGCGTGGAGACTGAAGCTTTCTTT. Translation: CSAKGGVETEAFF.

This chain links TRBV5-1 with TRBJ2-7, with 7 bases identical to TRBD1. Germline CDR1 SGHRS, CDR2 YFSETQ. Trimming cost V 7 bases and J 2 bases; bases outside gene matches: 6. The CDR3 sequence is 13 residues long. The CDR3 sequence: CASYDREPYEQYF. CDR3 nucleotides: TGCGCCAGCTACGACAGGGAGCCCTACGAGCAGTACTTC. The variable domain in full, with the rest retrieved from reference TRBV5-1 and TRBJ2-7, is KAGVTQTPRYLIKTRGQQVTLSCSPISGHRSVSWYQQTPGQGLQFLFEYFSETQRNKGNFPGRFSGRQFSNSRSEMNVSTLELGDSALYLCASYDREPYEQYFGPGTRLTVT.

This clonotype has just a few counts. This rearrangement joins TRBV9 to TRBJ2-2, with D possibly being TRBD2 (5 bases). CDR3 length: 16 residues. CDR1 and CDR2 (germline): SGDLS, YYNGEE. V was trimmed by 0 bases and J by 4 bases, leaving 13 bases between them. CDR3 DNA sequence: TGTGCCAGCAGCGTAGGTGGAGGACTTATCACCGGGGAGCTGTTTTTT. Translating gives CASSVGGGLITGELFF.

At least ten counts were recorded for this clonotype. V is TRBV29-1 and J is TRBJ2-2; D perhaps matches TRBD1 (5 bases). Per the germline V gene, CDR1 is SQVTM and CDR2 is ANQGSEA. Trimming took off 4 bases at V and 2 bases at J, with 17 bases between the two ends. The CDR3 consists of 16 residues. CDR3 DNA: TGCAGCGTTGTTGTAGGCCCGCAGGGTAACACCGGGGAGCTGTTTTTT. It translates to CSVVVGPQGNTGELFF.

This clonotype was detected only a few times. The chain combines TRBV19 with TRBJ1-4; D is unclear. V was clipped by 1 base and J by 8 bases, with 11 bases between them. This CDR3 region has 14 residues. Looked up from germline, CDR1 is LNHDA and CDR2 is SQIVND (reference sequence). Written as DNA, the CDR3 is TGTGCCAGTAGTATAGGTGGAGTAGGCGAAAAACTGTTTTTT. This gives the protein CASSIGGVGEKLFF.

This chain joins TRBV2 and TRBJ1-4; D remains ambiguous. The CDR3 covers 13 residues. From germline, CDR1 is SNHLY and CDR2 FYNNEI. The germline V and J ends were trimmed by 5 bases and 8 bases, with 12 bases remaining between them. CDR3 DNA: TGTGCCAGCAGTACTGGGGTGGTAGAAAAACTGTTTTTT. Amino acids: CASSTGVVEKLFF.

Ten or more counts support this clonotype. This chain links TRBV10-3 with TRBJ2-7; D possibly uses TRBD1 or TRBD2 (6 bases each). This CDR3 has 19 amino acids. V shed 5 bases and J shed 2 bases, with 28 bases lying between them. CDR1 is ENHRY, CDR2 SYGVKD, per germline. The CDR3 DNA sequence: TGTGCCATCAGTCTGACAGGACCCAACTCGTCGAGGAGGGCCTACGAGCAGTACTTC. Its translation is CAISLTGPNSSRRAYEQYF.